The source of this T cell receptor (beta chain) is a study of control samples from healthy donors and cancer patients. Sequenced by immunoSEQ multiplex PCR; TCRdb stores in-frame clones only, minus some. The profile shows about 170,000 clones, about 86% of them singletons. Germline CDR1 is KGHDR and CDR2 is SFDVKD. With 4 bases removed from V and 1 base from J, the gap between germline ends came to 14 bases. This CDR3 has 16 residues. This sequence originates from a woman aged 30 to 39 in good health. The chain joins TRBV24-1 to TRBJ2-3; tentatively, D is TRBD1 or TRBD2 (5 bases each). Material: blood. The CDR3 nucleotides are TGTGCCACCAGTGAAGCGAGGGGCCCGGGCACAGATACGCAGTATTTT. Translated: CATSEARGPGTDTQYF.